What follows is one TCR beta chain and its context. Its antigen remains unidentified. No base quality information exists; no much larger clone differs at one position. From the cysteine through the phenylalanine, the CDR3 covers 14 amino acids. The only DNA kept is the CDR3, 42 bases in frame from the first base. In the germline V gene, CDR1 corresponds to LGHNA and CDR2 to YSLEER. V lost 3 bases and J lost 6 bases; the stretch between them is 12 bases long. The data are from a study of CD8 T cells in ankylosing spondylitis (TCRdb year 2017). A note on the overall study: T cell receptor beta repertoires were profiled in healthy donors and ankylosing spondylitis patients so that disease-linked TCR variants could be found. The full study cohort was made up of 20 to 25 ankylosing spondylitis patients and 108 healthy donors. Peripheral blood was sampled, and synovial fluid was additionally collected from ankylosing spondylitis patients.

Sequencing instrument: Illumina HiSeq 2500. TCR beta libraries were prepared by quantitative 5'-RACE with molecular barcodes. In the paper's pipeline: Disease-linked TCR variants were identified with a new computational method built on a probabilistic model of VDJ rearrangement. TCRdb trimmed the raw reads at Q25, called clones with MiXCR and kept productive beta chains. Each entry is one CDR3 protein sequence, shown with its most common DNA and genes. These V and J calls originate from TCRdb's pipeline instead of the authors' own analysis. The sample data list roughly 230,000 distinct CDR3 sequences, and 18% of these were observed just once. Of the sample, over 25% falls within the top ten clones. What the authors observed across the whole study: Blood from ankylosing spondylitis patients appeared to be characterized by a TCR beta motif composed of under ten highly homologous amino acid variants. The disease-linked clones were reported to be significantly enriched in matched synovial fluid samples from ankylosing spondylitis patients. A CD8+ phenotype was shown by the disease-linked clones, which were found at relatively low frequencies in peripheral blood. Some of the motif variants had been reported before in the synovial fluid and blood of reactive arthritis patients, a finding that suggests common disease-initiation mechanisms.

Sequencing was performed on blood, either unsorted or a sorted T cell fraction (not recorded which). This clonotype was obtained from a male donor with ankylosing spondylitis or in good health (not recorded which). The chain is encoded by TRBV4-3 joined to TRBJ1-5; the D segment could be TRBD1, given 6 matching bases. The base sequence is TGCGCCAGCAGCCAGGGAACAGGGACTCAGCCCCAGCATTTT. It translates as CASSQGTGTQPQHF.